This T cell receptor beta chain was found in a study of identical twins. Regarding the study as a whole: Conclusions were based on cross-sectional statistical analysis, without following the same donors. In cord blood, abundant beta clonotypes had fewer insertions; memory showed no trend. Those out-of-frame alpha sequences shared by twins showed an excess of low generation probability.

This clonotype was detected many times. Antigen unknown. Each CDR3 protein gets one entry after TCRdb re-called the 5' RACE reads with MiXCR. The table lists about 500,000 distinct CDR3 sequences, 13% to 15% of them singletons. The sample also formed part of further work on yellow fever vaccine responses in identical twins. Per that paper: Vaccine-induced T cell responses in twins were reportedly observed to appear partly convergent, partly personalized.

What was sequenced was CD4+ T cells sorted from blood. The receptor comes from a woman between 18 and 29 years old in good health.

The CDR3 protein is CASSLSRQGSTDTQYF. The CDR3 coding sequence is TGTGCCAGCAGCTTATCCCGACAGGGCAGCACAGATACGCAGTATTTT. The chain is built from TRBV7-9 and TRBJ2-3; TRBD1 matches at 7 bases. This CDR3 has 16 residues. Germline V gene data show CDR1 as SEHNR and CDR2 as FQNEAQ (reference sequence). The ends lost 2 bases at V and 0 bases at J; junction bases unmatched: 5. Looking up the rest from reference TRBV7-9 and TRBJ2-3 gives the full variable domain: DTGVSQNPRHKITKRGQNVTFRCDPISEHNRLYWYRQTLGQGPEFLTYFQNEAQLEKSRLLSDRFSAERPKGSFSTLEIQRTEQGDSAMYLCASSLSRQGSTDTQYFGPGTRLTVL.